In its sample, the clone carrying this T cell receptor (beta chain) was seen many times. The antigen is not known. Inclusion characteristics of ophthalmopathy patients comprised a Clinical Activity Score of at least 3, a NOSPECS grade of at least 4, and duration under 3 months. The PBMCs were taken from approximately 9 ml of fresh peripheral blood. The source of the sample is a study of T cells in Graves' hyperthyroidism and ophthalmopathy. For the study at large: Peripheral blood samples were taken at initial diagnosis, prior to any treatment.

The CDR3 regions of TCR beta were amplified from RNA transcripts. The HTBI primer set drove a first-round RT-PCR of the TCR CDR3. MiXCR was run by TCRdb on the multiplex PCR reads, yielding one entry per CDR3 protein. This sample has some 370,000 distinct CDR3 sequences; around 15% occur once, and the top ten carry around 27%. With 1 base clipped from V and 1 base from J, the junction kept 5 bases outside the gene matches. CDR1 and CDR2 from the germline V gene are SEHNR and FQNEAQ (reference sequence). This CDR3 comprises 16 residues. Study observations and caveats: Ophthalmopathy was separated from stable hyperthyroidism by a 13 V-J model.

This TCR was recovered from a middle-aged man with Graves' ophthalmopathy. Material for sequencing was blood. The rearrangement links TRBV7-9 to TRBJ1-1, with 8 bases lining up with TRBD1. CDR3 bases: TGTGCCAGCAGCTTAGGGGGACAGGTGGGGAACACTGAAGCTTTCTTT. This codes for CASSLGGQVGNTEAFF.